The 21 T cell receptor beta chains below all came from one sample that was sequenced in a study of STAT5B mutations in CD4+ large granular lymphocyte leukemia. Repertoires were generated with immunoSEQ multiplex PCR, while TCRdb's copy carries only in-frame clones and drops some. The data contain tens of thousands of clones, about four fifths of them singletons. Sample: CD4+ T cells from blood buffy coats. Receptors originate from a human donor in good health.

The CDR3 DNA reads as TGTGCCAGCAGCTTAACAGGGTCTTCGCGGACCACTAGCACAGATACGCAGTATTTT. This translates into CASSLTGSSRTTSTDTQYF. This chain links TRBV7-6 with TRBJ2-3; D possibly corresponds to TRBD1 (6 bases). Germline-derived CDR1 and CDR2 are SGHVS and FNYEAQ. V was pared by 2 bases and J by 0 bases, with 21 bases between. This CDR3 has 19 amino acids.

The chain carries TRBV10-3 and TRBJ2-2; D gene ambiguous. This CDR3 contains 15 residues. The V end lost 2 bases, the J end lost 2 bases, and 9 bases lay between the germline ends. From germline, CDR1 is ENHRY and CDR2 SYGVKD. CDR3 protein: CAISEVWGNTGELFF. CDR3 nucleotides: TGTGCCATCAGTGAGGTCTGGGGTAACACCGGGGAGCTGTTTTTT.

This sequence joins TRBV18 and TRBJ2-7; 7 bases align to TRBD1. This CDR3 spans 16 amino acids. V lost 2 bases, J lost 3 bases, and 10 bases stayed unmatched. Per germline, CDR1 KGHSH and CDR2 LQKENI. CDR3 nucleotide sequence: TGTGCCAGCTCACCAGCAGGGGGTCTCGTTAACTACGAGCAGTACTTC. Its protein is CASSPAGGLVNYEQYF.

The chain combines TRBV30 with TRBJ2-7; D might be TRBD2 (5 bases). This CDR3 region has 11 residues. With 0 bases removed from V and 6 bases from J, the gap between germline ends came to 6 bases. From germline, CDR1 is GTSNPN and CDR2 SVGIG (reference sequence). The CDR3 region has the DNA TGTGCCTGGAGTGTACGGGGCGAGCAGTACTTC. This codes for CAWSVRGEQYF.

The chain couples TRBV2 to TRBJ1-2, with D possibly matching TRBD1 (6 bases). The CDR3 contains 15 residues. Germline V lookup: CDR1 SNHLY, CDR2 FYNNEI. With 4 bases removed from V and 3 bases from J, the gap between germline ends came to 15 bases. The CDR3 coding sequence is TGTGCCAGCAGTGCGCAAGTAGGGGGTTACTATGGCTACACCTTC. Translated: CASSAQVGGYYGYTF.

The V gene is TRBV28, the J gene TRBJ2-1, with D tentatively TRBD1 or TRBD2 (5 bases each). V was trimmed by 2 bases and J by 0 bases, leaving 8 bases between them. Per germline, CDR1 MDHEN and CDR2 SYDVKM. This CDR3 spans 15 amino acids. CDR3 residues: CASSLQRGSYNEQFF. The CDR3 DNA follows: TGTGCCAGCAGTTTACAGAGGGGCTCCTACAATGAGCAGTTCTTC.

The CDR3 sequence: CASKGDSGANVLTF. The CDR3, as DNA: TGTGCCAGCAAGGGAGACTCTGGGGCCAACGTCCTGACTTTC. The rearrangement links TRBV6-1 to TRBJ2-6; D possibly corresponds to TRBD2 (5 bases). CDR3 length: 14 residues. With 7 bases removed from V and 0 bases from J, the gap between germline ends came to 7 bases. CDR1 and CDR2 from the germline V gene are MNHNS and SASEGT.

This clone was seen more than once but under ten times. The chain employs TRBV19 and TRBJ1-1; 11 positions match TRBD1. V trimming: 2 bases; J trimming: 4 bases; junction bases outside the gene matches: 3. The germline gives CDR1 LNHDA, CDR2 SQIVND (reference sequence). The CDR3 has 15 amino acids. DNA for the CDR3: TGTGCCAGTAGTATAAGGACAGGGGGCGGCACTGAAGCTTTCTTT. Encoded protein: CASSIRTGGGTEAFF.

The CDR3 here is CASSYSLTGTYEQYF. Written as DNA, the CDR3 is TGTGCCAGCAGTTACTCGCTGACAGGTACCTACGAGCAGTACTTC. This chain connects TRBV6-5 to TRBJ2-7; tentative D call: TRBD1 (6 bases). CDR1 and CDR2 from the germline V gene are MNHEY and SVGAGI. V lost 0 bases and J 2 bases, leaving 11 bases between the germline ends. The CDR3 is 15 amino acids.

This clone was detected only a few times. V and J are TRBV27 and TRBJ1-1; 8 bases match TRBD1. This CDR3 has 15 amino acids. Trimming at V came to 3 bases and at J to 2 bases, leaving 5 bases not matched to a gene. The germline CDR1 and CDR2 sequences are MNHEY and SMNVEV (reference sequence). The CDR3 region has the DNA TGTGCCAGCAGTTTTTTAACAGGGGGTAACACTGAAGCTTTCTTT. Its protein product is CASSFLTGGNTEAFF.

This clone has a single count. The rearrangement uses TRBV28 and TRBJ2-7; perhaps TRBD2 as D (6 bases). The CDR3 loop spans 14 amino acids. V lost 2 bases to trimming and J lost 3 bases, with 11 bases between them. Germline loops: CDR1 MDHEN, CDR2 SYDVKM. The CDR3 region has the DNA TGTGCCAGCAGTTTAAAACTAGCCCTCTACGAGCAGTACTTC. Residues: CASSLKLALYEQYF.

The chain uses TRBV18 and TRBJ2-2; TRBD2 aligns across 14 bases. V was pared by 2 bases and J by 0 bases, with 2 bases of the junction left unmatched. CDR3 size: 18 residues. The germline CDR1 and CDR2 sequences are KGHSH and LQKENI. The CDR3 sequence is CASSPWTSGRSNTGELFF. CDR3 DNA sequence: TGTGCCAGCTCACCATGGACTAGCGGGAGGTCGAACACCGGGGAGCTGTTTTTT.

V gene TRBV7-2 combines with J gene TRBJ2-1; 11 bases agree with TRBD2. CDR3 size: 16 residues. V dropped 3 bases and J dropped 3; count of bases not matched to a gene: 4. Germline-derived CDR1 and CDR2 are SGHTA and FQGNSA. The CDR3, as DNA: TGTGCCAGCAGCTTGTCGCTAGCGGGAGGCTACAATGAGCAGTTCTTC. It is translated as CASSLSLAGGYNEQFF.

J is TRBJ1-1 and V is TRBV28, with 8 positions matching TRBD1. Germline V gene data show CDR1 as MDHEN and CDR2 as SYDVKM. Trimming removed 7 bases from V and 1 base from J; junction bases left unmatched: 2. This CDR3 has 13 residues. This CDR3 is CASITGGNTEAFF. The CDR3 nucleotides read TGTGCCAGCATTACAGGGGGGAACACTGAAGCTTTCTTT.

The V and J genes are TRBV9 and TRBJ2-5; TRBD1 matches at 7 bases. From germline, CDR1 is SGDLS and CDR2 YYNGEE. The CDR3 extends over 14 amino acids. V lost 4 bases, J lost 3 bases, and 6 bases stayed unmatched. Here the CDR3 DNA reads TGTGCCAGCAGCTCTCGGACAGGAAAAGAGACCCAGTACTTC. This codes for CASSSRTGKETQYF.

The genes are TRBV19 and TRBJ1-1, with D unresolved. The germline V gene has CDR1 LNHDA and CDR2 SQIVND (reference sequence). Trimming pared 3 bases from V and 7 bases from J, leaving 12 bases between. The CDR3 has 13 residues. The chain's CDR3 is CASSIMANREAFF. DNA of the CDR3: TGTGCCAGTAGTATTATGGCGAACCGTGAAGCTTTCTTT.

The CDR3 sequence: CASSYERGSYNEQFF. The CDR3 coding sequence is TGTGCCAGCAGTTACGAGCGGGGCTCCTACAATGAGCAGTTCTTC. V gene TRBV6-5 combines with J gene TRBJ2-1; TRBD2 agrees at 7 bases. Germline CDR1 reads MNHEY; CDR2 reads SVGAGI. Losses at the gene ends were 2 bases for V and 0 bases for J; bases not matched to a gene: 1. The CDR3 has 15 amino acids.

This rearrangement joins TRBV7-6 to TRBJ1-6; D unresolved. The length of the CDR3 is 16 residues. Trimming removed 10 bases from V and 3 bases from J, with 19 bases in between. CDR1 SGHVS and CDR2 FNYEAQ come from the germline V gene. CDR3 in DNA: TGTGCCACCGTGGGAGACGGACTCTTCTATAATTCACCCCTCCACTTT. Translation: CATVGDGLFYNSPLHF.

The chain uses TRBV5-4 and TRBJ2-3; tentative D call: TRBD1 (5 bases). V dropped 1 base and J dropped 2 bases, with 11 bases sitting between them. There are 15 residues in the CDR3. Germline V lookup: CDR1 SGHNT, CDR2 YYREEE (reference sequence). The CDR3 reads CASSLPGRDTDTQYF. CDR3 bases: TGTGCCAGCAGCTTGCCCGGCAGGGACACAGATACGCAGTATTTT.

The rearrangement uses TRBV9 and TRBJ2-3; perhaps TRBD1 as D (6 bases). Germline values: CDR1 SGDLS, CDR2 YYNGEE. V lost 4 bases and J 0 bases, leaving 12 bases between the germline ends. The CDR3 extends over 15 amino acids. CDR3 region: CASSSQRGSTDTQYF. DNA for the CDR3: TGTGCCAGCAGCAGTCAGAGGGGGAGCACAGATACGCAGTATTTT.

The V gene is TRBV7-9, the J gene TRBJ2-1; D is unresolved. Germline loops: CDR1 SEHNR, CDR2 FQNEAQ (reference sequence). V was clipped by 2 bases and J by 8 bases, with 13 bases between them. The CDR3 length is 14 residues. The CDR3 bases are TGTGCCAGCAGCTTACGGGTGGGGTTTGATGAGCAGTTCTTC. It encodes CASSLRVGFDEQFF.